The entry below gives a single T cell receptor (beta chain) sequence along with its context. Antigen: not known. This clone may be a read error of a much larger clone one base away. This sample is part of a study of regulatory T cells in long-lasting Graves disease. Findings and limits, study-wide: Newly diagnosed Graves' patients exceeded persistent ones in TCR diversity.

Building of the TCR beta libraries involved iRepertoire HTBI primers and Arm-PCR of CDR3 regions. TCRdb passed the multiplex PCR reads through MiXCR, listing each CDR3 protein once. The sample lists some 350,000 distinct CDR3 sequences, 15% to 20% occurring once. Time point noted: newly diagnosed GD, antithyroid drugs for less than 3 months. PBMCs were the source of the RNA used for TCR sequencing. As a group, patients came from one endocrinology department in Xi'an, China. The CDR3 has 14 residues. Germline values: CDR1 MNHEY, CDR2 SVGEGT. The V segment lost 5 bases and the J segment 5 bases; nucleotides outside the gene matches: 8. The sample was also reused in another study, on T cells in Graves' hyperthyroidism and ophthalmopathy. That publication notes: Hyperthyroidism of Graves' type that showed no ophthalmopathy progression within 18 months was stable. HTBI primers were the set used in a first-round RT-PCR of the TCR CDR3.

This clonotype was obtained from a woman aged 18-30 years with Graves disease. The sample consisted of peripheral blood mononuclear cells (PBMCs), taken at new diagnosis, from a patient treated with antithyroid drugs. This chain connects TRBV6-2 or TRBV6-3 to TRBJ2-7; 8 bases map to TRBD1. In DNA form, the CDR3 reads TGTGCCAGCAGTCCAACGCAGGGGGCCCACGAGCAGTACTTC. Its translation is CASSPTQGAHEQYF.